This T cell receptor (beta chain) was profiled in a study of blood T cell repertoires in COVID-19. CDR1 and CDR2 (germline): MRHNA, SNTAGT. The CDR3 has 17 amino acids. V lost 0 bases to trimming and J lost 0 bases, with 12 bases between them. Sequencing was performed with immunoSEQ multiplex PCR; in TCRdb, only in-frame clones are kept and a portion is missing. Seen here are a few hundred thousand clones, around 92% observed once, and the top ten hold approximately 2.6%. Sequencing was done on a sample of peripheral blood. The receptor's source is a person under 35 with COVID-19, enrolled during active disease. The chain links TRBV6-4 to TRBJ1-5; no reliable D call. CDR3 sequence reads: CASSDSPGPISNQPQHF. DNA for the CDR3: TGTGCCAGCAGTGACTCTCCAGGTCCGATTAGCAATCAGCCCCAGCATTTT.